The 2 T cell receptor beta chains given below trace back to one sample, sequenced in a study of T-cell reconstitution after alpha-beta-depleted transplantation in children listed by TCRdb under 2016. The method was PCR. Sequencing used an Illumina HiSeq 2500. To normalize quantification of the TCRbeta repertoire, the TCR libraries were built with molecular barcoding that relied on unique molecular identifiers. TCRdb redid the processing of the public reads, applying fastp at Q25 and MiXCR, and retained in-frame beta chains. Each CDR3 protein appears once, grouped with its most common genes and DNA. For this sample the table gives some 590,000 distinct CDR3 sequences, of which approximately 10% were detected only once. The ten largest clones add up to around 4% of the sample. Sample: PBMCs from the stem cell graft donor, taken from the stem cell graft. These receptors all come from a human donor who donated a stem cell graft to a child with acute myeloid leukemia.

This clonotype appeared many times. The rearrangement links TRBV7-8 to TRBJ2-1; perhaps D is TRBD1 or TRBD2 (5 bases each). This CDR3 spans 14 amino acids. The ends were cut back, 3 bases at V and 6 bases at J, with 12 bases in the middle. CDR1 is SGHVS and CDR2 is FQNEAQ in the germline V gene. This chain's CDR3 is CASSLGEKPNEQFF. The CDR3 DNA sequence: TGTGCCAGCAGCTTGGGGGAGAAGCCCAATGAGCAGTTCTTC.

CDR3: CASSPRRLAGDNEQFF. In DNA form, the CDR3 reads TGTGCCAGCAGCCCCCGGCGCCTAGCGGGAGACAATGAGCAGTTCTTC. V usage is TRBV7-9 and J usage is TRBJ2-1; 10 nucleotides agree with TRBD2. Germline-derived CDR1 and CDR2 are SEHNR and FQNEAQ (reference sequence). The CDR3 is made up of 16 amino acids. V trimming: 5 bases; J trimming: 5 bases; junction bases outside the gene matches: 9.